The TCR beta chain under discussion was sequenced for a study of tumor-infiltrating lymphocytes in localized non-small cell lung cancer. Study information: Some samples were collected after neoadjuvant chemotherapy; smokers, never-smokers and several histologies were included. Tumor tissue and non-adjacent uninvolved lung came from each patient.

Sequenced by immunoSEQ multiplex PCR; TCRdb stores in-frame clones only, minus some. The table records under 15,000 clones, 80% to 90% of them present only once. Turning to this clone: Its antigen is still unknown.

Germline values: CDR1 SGHRS, CDR2 YFSETQ. V lost 2 bases and J lost 1, with 9 bases in between. CDR3 length equals 14 residues. Broader study findings: Immunotypes IM1 and IM2 had similar TCR-derived T-cell fractions.

The V gene is TRBV5-1, the J gene TRBJ1-1; no clear D gene. The receptor was derived from a human donor with non-small cell lung cancer. The sequenced material came from uninvolved lung tissue not adjacent to the tumor. CDR3 sequence reads: CASSFQSSNTEAFF. Here the CDR3 DNA reads TGCGCCAGCAGCTTCCAGAGTTCGAACACTGAAGCTTTCTTT.